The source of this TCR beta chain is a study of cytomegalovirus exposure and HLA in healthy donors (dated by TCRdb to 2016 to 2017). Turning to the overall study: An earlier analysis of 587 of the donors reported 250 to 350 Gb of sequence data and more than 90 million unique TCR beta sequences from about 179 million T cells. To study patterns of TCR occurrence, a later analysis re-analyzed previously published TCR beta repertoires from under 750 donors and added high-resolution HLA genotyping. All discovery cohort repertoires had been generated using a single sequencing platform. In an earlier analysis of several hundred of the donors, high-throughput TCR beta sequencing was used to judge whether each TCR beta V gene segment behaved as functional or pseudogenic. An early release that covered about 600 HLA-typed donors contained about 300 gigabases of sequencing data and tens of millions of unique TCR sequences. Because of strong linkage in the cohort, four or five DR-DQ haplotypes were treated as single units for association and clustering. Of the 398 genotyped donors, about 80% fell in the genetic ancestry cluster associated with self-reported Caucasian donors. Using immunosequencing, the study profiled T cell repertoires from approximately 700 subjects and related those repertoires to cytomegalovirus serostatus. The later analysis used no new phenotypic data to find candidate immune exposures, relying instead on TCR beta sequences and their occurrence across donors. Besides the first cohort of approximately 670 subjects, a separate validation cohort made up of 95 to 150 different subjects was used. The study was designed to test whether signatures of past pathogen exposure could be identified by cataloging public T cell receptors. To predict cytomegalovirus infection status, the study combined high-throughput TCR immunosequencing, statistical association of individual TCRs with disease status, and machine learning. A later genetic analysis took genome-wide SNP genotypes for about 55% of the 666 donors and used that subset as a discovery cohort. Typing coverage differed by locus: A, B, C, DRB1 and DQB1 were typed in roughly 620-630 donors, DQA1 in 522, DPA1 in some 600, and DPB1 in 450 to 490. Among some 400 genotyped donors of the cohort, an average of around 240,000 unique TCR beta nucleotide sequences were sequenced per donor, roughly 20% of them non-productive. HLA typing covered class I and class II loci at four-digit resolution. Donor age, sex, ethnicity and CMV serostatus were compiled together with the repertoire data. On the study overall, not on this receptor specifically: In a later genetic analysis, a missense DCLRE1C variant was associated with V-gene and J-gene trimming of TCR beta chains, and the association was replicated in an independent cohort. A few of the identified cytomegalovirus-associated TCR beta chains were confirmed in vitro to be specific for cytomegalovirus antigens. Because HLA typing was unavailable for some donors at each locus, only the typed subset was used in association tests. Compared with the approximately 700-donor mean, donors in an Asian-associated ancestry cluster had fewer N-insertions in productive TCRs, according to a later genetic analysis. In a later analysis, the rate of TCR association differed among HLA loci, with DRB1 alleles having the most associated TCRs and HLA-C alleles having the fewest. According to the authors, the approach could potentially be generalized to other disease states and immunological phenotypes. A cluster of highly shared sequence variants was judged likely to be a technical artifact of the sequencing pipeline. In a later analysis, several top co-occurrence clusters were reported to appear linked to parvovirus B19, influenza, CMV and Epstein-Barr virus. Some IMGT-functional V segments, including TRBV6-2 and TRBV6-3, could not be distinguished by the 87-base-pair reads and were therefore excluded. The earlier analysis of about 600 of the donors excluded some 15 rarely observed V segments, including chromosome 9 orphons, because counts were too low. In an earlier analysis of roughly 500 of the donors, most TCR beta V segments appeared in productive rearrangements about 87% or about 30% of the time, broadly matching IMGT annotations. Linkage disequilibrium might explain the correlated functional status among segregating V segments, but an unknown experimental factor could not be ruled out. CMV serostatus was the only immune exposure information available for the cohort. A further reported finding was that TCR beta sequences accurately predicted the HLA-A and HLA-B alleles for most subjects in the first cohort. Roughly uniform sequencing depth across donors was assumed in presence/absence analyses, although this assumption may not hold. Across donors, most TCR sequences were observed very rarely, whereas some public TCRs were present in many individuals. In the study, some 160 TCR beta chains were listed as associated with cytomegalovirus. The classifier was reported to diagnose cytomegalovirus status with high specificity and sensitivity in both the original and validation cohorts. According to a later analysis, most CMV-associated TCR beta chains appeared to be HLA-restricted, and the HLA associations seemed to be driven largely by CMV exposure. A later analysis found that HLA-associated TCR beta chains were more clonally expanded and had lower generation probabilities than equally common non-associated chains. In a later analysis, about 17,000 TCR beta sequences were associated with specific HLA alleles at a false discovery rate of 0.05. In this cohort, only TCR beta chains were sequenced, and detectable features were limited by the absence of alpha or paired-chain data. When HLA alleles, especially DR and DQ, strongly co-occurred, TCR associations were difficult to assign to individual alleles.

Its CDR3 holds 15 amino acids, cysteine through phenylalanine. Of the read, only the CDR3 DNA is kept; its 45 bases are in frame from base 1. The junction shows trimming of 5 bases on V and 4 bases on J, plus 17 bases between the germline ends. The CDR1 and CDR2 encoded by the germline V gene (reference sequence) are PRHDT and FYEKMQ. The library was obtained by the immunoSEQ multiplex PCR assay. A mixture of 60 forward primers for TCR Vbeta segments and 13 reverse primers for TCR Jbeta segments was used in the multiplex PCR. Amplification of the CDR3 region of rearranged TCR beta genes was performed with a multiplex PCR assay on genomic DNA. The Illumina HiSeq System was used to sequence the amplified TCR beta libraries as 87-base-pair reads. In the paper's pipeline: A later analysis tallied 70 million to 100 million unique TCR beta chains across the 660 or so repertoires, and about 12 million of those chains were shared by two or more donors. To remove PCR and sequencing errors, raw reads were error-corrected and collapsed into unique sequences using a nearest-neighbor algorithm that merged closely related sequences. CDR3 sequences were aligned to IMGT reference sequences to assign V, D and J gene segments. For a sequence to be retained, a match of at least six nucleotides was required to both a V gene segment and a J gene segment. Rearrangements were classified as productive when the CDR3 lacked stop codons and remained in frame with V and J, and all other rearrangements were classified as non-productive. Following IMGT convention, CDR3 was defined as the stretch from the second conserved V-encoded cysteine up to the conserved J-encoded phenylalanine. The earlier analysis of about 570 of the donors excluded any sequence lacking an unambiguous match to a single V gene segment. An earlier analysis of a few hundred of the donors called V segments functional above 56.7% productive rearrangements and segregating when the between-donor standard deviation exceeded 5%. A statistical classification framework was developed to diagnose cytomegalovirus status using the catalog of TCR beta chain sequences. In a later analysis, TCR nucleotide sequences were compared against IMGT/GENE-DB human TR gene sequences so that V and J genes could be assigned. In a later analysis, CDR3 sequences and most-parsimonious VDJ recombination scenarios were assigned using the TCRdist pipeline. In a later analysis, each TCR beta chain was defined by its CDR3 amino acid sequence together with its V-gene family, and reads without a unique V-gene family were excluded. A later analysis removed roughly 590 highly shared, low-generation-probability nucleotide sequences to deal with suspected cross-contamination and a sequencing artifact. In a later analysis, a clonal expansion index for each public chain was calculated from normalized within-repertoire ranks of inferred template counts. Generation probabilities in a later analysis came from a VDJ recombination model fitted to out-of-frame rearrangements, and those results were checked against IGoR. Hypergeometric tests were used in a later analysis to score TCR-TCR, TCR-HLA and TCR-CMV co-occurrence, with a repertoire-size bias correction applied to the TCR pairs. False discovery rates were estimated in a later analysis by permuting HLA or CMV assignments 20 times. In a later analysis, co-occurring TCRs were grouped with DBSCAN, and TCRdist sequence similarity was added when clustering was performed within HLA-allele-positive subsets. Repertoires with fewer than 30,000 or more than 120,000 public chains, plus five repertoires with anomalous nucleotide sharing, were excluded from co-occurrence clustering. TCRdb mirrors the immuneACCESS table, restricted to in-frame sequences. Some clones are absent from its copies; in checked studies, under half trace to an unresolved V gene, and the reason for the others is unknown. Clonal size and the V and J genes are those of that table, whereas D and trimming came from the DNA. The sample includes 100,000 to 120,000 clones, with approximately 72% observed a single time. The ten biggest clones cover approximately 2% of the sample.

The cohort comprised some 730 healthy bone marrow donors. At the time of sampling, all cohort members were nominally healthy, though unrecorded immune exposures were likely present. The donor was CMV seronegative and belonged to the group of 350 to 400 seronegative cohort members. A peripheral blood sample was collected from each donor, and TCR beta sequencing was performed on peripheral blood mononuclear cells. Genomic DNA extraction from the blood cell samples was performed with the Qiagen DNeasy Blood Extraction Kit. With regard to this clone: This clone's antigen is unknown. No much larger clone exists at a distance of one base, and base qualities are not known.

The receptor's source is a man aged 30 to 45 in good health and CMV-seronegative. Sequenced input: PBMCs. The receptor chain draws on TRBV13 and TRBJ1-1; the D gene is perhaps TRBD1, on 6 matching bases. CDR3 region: CASSPVGAPGTEAFF. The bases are TGTGCCAGCAGCCCAGTGGGGGCCCCGGGCACTGAAGCTTTCTTT. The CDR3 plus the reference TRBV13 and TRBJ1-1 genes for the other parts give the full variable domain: AAGVIQSPRHLIKEKRETATLKCYPIPRHDTVYWYQQGPGQDPQFLISFYEKMQSDKGSIPDRFSAQQFSDYHSELNMSSLELGDSALYFCASSPVGAPGTEAFFGQGTRLTVV.